The present TCR beta chain was sequenced within a study of CXCR3-negative and CXCR3-positive naive CD8 T cells. Study-wide results and limits: Within a donor, both naive subsets shared TRBV-TRBJ usage, unlike memory cells. For CXCR3-positive naive cells, TRB CDR3s were more hydrophobic than those of CXCR3-negative naive cells.

Regarding this clonotype: As yet, its antigen is unknown.

TRB cDNA libraries were made by UMI-labeled 5' RACE. TCRdb re-called the 5' RACE reads; one entry per CDR3 protein, DNA not given. This table holds about 50,000 distinct CDR3 sequences. Every subset of CD8+ T cells was sorted in triplicate at 300,000 cells each. The CDR3 runs 14 residues. Per the germline V gene, CDR1 is SQVTM and CDR2 is ANQGSEA. Sequencing was carried out using naive CXCR3+ CD8+ T cells from blood. Noted subset: CD45RO-CCR7+CD27+CD95- naive CD8+ T cells expressing CXCR3 (TNR3+). This receptor was identified in a human donor in good health. Some clones in this sample may be carry-over from other donors' samples. This rearrangement joins TRBV29-1 to TRBJ2-7; TCRdb gives TRBD2 as the D gene, but with no DNA this cannot be confirmed. The CDR3 sequence: CSVEFTSGDYEQYF.